One sample yielded the 18 T cell receptor beta chains listed below, sequenced in a study of blood T cell repertoires in COVID-19. This table comes from immunoSEQ multiplex PCR, and its TCRdb copy is limited to in-frame clones, with some not included. This table has around 120,000 clones, 60% to 85% appearing once. Sequenced material: peripheral blood. The receptors originated from a human donor with acute or convalescent COVID-19. The donor label of this sample is uncertain.

The genes are TRBV21-1 and TRBJ1-1; TRBD1, as called in the table, went unchecked against the DNA. TRBV21-1 is flagged as a pseudogene. The CDR3 has 18 amino acids. Written as DNA, the CDR3 is TGTGCCAGCAGCAAAGTGACCGTTGACAGGGGTCAGAACACTGAAGCTTTCTTT. Its translation: CASSKVTVDRGQNTEAFF.

This chain joins TRBV12-3 or TRBV12-4 and TRBJ1-1, with a possible D match to TRBD1 (6 bases). The CDR3 is 13 residues long. V lost 8 bases to trimming and J lost 7 bases, with 17 bases between them. The CDR3 nucleotides read TGTGCCAGCCGCCGGGACATCGGACATGAAGCTTTCTTT. Protein sequence: CASRRDIGHEAFF.

This clone has just one count. The DNA for the CDR3 is TGTGCCAGCAGACCGGGGACAGGGAATGGCTACACCTTC. Translation: CASRPGTGNGYTF. This chain links TRBV12-3 or TRBV12-4 with TRBJ1-2, with 9 bases aligning to TRBD1. The ends lost 6 bases at V and 6 bases at J; junction bases unmatched: 5. The CDR3 spans 13 residues.

V gene TRBV15 combines with J gene TRBJ2-4, with D possibly matching TRBD2 (6 bases). CDR1 is LNHNV, CDR2 YYDKDF, per germline (reference sequence). The CDR3 runs 15 residues. Trimming stripped 9 bases from V and 2 bases from J, with 17 bases between. The CDR3, as DNA: TGTGCCACTTCACCCGGGGGATTGACCAAAAACATTCAGTACTTC. Protein sequence: CATSPGGLTKNIQYF.

The rearrangement uses TRBV7-9 and TRBJ1-2; tentative D call: TRBD1 (6 bases). The CDR3 is made up of 13 amino acids. Per germline, CDR1 SEHNR and CDR2 FQNEAQ (reference sequence). With 3 bases removed from V and 8 bases from J, the gap between germline ends came to 13 bases. CDR3 sequence: CASSFSQGGGYTF. The CDR3 region has the DNA TGTGCCAGCAGCTTCTCACAGGGTGGAGGCTACACCTTC.

The chain carries TRBV7-9 and TRBJ2-1; perhaps TRBD2 as D (5 bases). The CDR3 loop spans 17 amino acids. Per the germline V gene, CDR1 is SEHNR and CDR2 is FQNEAQ (reference sequence). Trimming stripped 5 bases from V and 1 base from J, with 18 bases between. The DNA for the CDR3 is TGTGCCAGCAGCCAAAGGTCGGACTTCCCTTCCTACAATGAGCAGTTCTTC. This gives the protein CASSQRSDFPSYNEQFF.

The genes are TRBV6-5 and TRBJ1-2; perhaps TRBD1 as D (6 bases). V lost 6 bases, J lost 4 bases, and 15 bases lay in between. This CDR3 comprises 14 residues. Germline CDR1 is MNHEY and CDR2 is SVGAGI. DNA of the CDR3: TGTGCCAGCAGACCCCAAACAGGGACCTATGGCTACACCTTC. Its translation: CASRPQTGTYGYTF.

This chain connects TRBV3-1 (or the pseudogene TRBV3-2) to TRBJ1-4, with 7 bases identical to TRBD1. This CDR3 comprises 13 residues. Germline lookup yields CDR1 LGHDT and CDR2 YNNKEL (reference sequence). The J segment lost 8 bases and the V segment lost 8 bases, leaving 8 bases of the junction unmatched. The CDR3 region is CASARTGDEKLFF. CDR3 in DNA: TGTGCCAGCGCACGAACAGGGGACGAAAAACTGTTTTTT.

This clone was seen a few times. J is TRBJ2-7 and V is TRBV7-8, with TRBD2 identical over 11 bases. The germline V gene encodes CDR1 SGHVS and CDR2 FQNEAQ. This CDR3 is built from 17 residues. The V and J ends lost 1 base and 4 bases, in that order; junction bases with no gene match: 9. The CDR3 coding sequence is TGTGCCAGCAGCTTAGTCGGTAGCGGGGGGGACAAATACGAGCAGTACTTC. Translated: CASSLVGSGGDKYEQYF.

The V gene is TRBV3-1 (or the pseudogene TRBV3-2), the J gene TRBJ1-2; D is unresolved. V was clipped by 4 bases and J by 5 bases, with 11 bases between them. There are 13 residues in the CDR3. Germline V CDR1 and CDR2: LGHDT, YNNKEL (reference sequence). The CDR3 spells CASSPRATYGYTF. The DNA for the CDR3 is TGTGCCAGCAGCCCACGTGCGACTTATGGCTACACCTTC.

This chain links TRBV2 with TRBJ1-2; TRBD1 aligns across 9 bases. The CDR3 spans 17 residues. From germline, CDR1 is SNHLY and CDR2 FYNNEI. Trimming at V came to 1 base and at J to 0 bases, leaving 6 bases not matched to a gene. The CDR3 loop is CASSEGTGVVANYGYTF. CDR3 nucleotides: TGTGCCAGCAGTGAAGGGACAGGGGTTGTAGCTAACTATGGCTACACCTTC.

This chain uses TRBV5-6 with TRBJ1-2, with D maybe TRBD1 (6 bases). The CDR3 runs 15 residues. Germline CDR1 reads SGHDT; CDR2 reads YYEEEE. V was pared by 2 bases and J by 1 base, with 12 bases between. The CDR3 spells CASSLFGTINYGYTF. The CDR3 nucleotides are TGTGCCAGCAGCTTATTCGGGACAATTAACTATGGCTACACCTTC.

The V call is TRBV9, the J call TRBJ1-6; D remains unclear. The V gene lost 2 bases and the J gene lost 10 bases, with 16 bases spanning the gap. The germline V gene encodes CDR1 SGDLS and CDR2 YYNGEE. This CDR3 region has 15 residues. The CDR3 here is CASSVRSNSGSPLHF. CDR3 sequence (DNA): TGTGCCAGCAGCGTCCGGAGTAATTCCGGGTCACCCCTCCACTTT.

This clone came up once. The chain combines TRBV5-5 with TRBJ1-2; 7 bases match TRBD1. This CDR3 contains 15 residues. Looked up from germline, CDR1 is SGHKS and CDR2 is YYEKEE (reference sequence). J lost 5 bases, V lost 3 bases, and 10 bases had no gene match. CDR3 sequence: CASSSPGQPPYGYTF. As DNA, the CDR3 is TGTGCCAGCAGCTCCCCGGGACAGCCACCGTATGGCTACACCTTC.

The chain employs TRBV27 and TRBJ1-1, with D unclear. V was cut by 0 bases and J by 6 bases, with 14 bases left in between. This CDR3 has 15 amino acids. The germline V gene has CDR1 MNHEY and CDR2 SMNVEV (reference sequence). CDR3 amino acids: CASSLSPWAGSEAFF. In nucleotides, the CDR3 is TGTGCCAGCAGTTTATCCCCCTGGGCGGGGTCTGAAGCTTTCTTT.

V gene TRBV5-1 combines with J gene TRBJ2-2; D is unresolved. This CDR3 contains 15 residues. Trimming shortened V by 5 bases and J by 6 bases, and 17 bases separated the two germline ends. Germline CDR1 reads SGHRS; CDR2 reads YFSETQ. The CDR3 reads CASSHASRIPGELFF. The DNA for the CDR3 is TGCGCCAGCAGTCACGCGTCGAGGATCCCCGGGGAGCTGTTTTTT.

This rearrangement joins TRBV30 to TRBJ2-1, with 7 bases matching TRBD2. Germline CDR1 reads GTSNPN; CDR2 reads SVGIG (reference sequence). J lost 5 bases, V lost 7 bases, and 5 bases had no gene match. This CDR3 region has 12 residues. CDR3 in amino acids: CALSGGNNEQFF. CDR3 DNA: TGTGCCTTGTCCGGGGGGAACAATGAGCAGTTCTTC.

The DNA of the CDR3 is TGTGCCAGCAGTTCCCGGGACAGGGGGCTCTATGAGCAGTTCTTC. Its translation: CASSSRDRGLYEQFF. The genes are TRBV27 and TRBJ2-1; 12 bases match TRBD1. Germline values: CDR1 MNHEY, CDR2 SMNVEV (reference sequence). The CDR3 totals 15 residues. With 4 bases clipped from V and 8 bases from J, the junction kept 6 bases outside the gene matches.